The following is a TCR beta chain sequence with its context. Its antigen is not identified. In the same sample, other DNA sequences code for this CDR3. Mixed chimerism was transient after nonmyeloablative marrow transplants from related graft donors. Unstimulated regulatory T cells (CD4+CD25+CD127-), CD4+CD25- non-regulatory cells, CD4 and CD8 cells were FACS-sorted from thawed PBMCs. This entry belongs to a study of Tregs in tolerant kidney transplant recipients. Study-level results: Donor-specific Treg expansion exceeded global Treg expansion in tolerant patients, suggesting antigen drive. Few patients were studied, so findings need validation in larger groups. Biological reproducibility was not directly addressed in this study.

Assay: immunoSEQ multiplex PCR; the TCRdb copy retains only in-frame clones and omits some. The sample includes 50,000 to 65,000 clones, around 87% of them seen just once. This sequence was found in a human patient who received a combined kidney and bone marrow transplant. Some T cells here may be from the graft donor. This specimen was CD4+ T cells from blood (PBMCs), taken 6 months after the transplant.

In DNA form, the CDR3 reads TGTGCCTGGAGTTGGGGGGGGACCTATAATTCACCCCTCCACTTT. Its translation is CAWSWGGTYNSPLHF. The V gene is TRBV30, the J gene TRBJ1-6, with D perhaps TRBD1 (5 bases). Trimming cost V 2 bases and J 2 bases, with 10 bases left between them. The germline V gene has CDR1 GTSNPN and CDR2 SVGIG (reference sequence). The length of the CDR3 is 15 residues.